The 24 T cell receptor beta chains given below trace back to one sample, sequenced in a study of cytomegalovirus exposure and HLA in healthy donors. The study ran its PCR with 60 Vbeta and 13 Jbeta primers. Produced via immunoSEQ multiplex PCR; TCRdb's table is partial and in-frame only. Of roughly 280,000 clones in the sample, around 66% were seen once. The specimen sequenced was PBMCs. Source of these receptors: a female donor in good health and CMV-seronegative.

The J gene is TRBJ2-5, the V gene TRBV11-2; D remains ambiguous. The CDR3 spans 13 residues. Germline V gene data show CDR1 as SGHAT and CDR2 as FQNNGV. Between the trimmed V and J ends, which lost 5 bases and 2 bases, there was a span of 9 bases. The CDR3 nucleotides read TGTGCCAGCAGCCCGACTGAGCAAGAGACCCAGTACTTC. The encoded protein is CASSPTEQETQYF.

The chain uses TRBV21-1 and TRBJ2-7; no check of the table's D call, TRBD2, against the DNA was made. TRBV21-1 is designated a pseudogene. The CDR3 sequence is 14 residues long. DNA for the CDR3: TGTGCCAGCAGCGGACTAACAACTGCATACGAGCAGTACTTC. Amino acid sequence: CASSGLTTAYEQYF.

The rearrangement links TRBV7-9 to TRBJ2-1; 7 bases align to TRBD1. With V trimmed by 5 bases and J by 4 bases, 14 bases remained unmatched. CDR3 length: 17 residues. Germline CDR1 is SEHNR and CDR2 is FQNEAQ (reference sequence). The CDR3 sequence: CASSPIRQGQRYNEQFF. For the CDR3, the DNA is TGTGCCAGCAGCCCTATCCGACAGGGCCAACGATACAATGAGCAGTTCTTC.

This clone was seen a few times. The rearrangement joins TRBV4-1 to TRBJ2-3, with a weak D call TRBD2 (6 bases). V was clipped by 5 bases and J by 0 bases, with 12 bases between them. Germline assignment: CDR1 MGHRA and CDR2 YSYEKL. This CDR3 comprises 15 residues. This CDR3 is CASSNSGGSTDTQYF. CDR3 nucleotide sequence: TGCGCCAGCAGCAACTCCGGGGGTAGCACAGATACGCAGTATTTT.

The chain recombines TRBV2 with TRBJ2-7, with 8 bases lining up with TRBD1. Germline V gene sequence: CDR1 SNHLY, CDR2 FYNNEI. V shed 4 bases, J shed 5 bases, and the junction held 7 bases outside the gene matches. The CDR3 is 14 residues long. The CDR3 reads CASSGRGQIDEQYF. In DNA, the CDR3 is TGTGCCAGCAGTGGCAGGGGGCAGATTGACGAGCAGTACTTC.

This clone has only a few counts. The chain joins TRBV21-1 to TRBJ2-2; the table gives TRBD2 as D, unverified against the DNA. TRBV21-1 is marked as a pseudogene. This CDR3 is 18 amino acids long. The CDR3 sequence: CASSKAQGTSGLPGELFF. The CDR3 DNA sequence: TGTGCCAGCAGCAAAGCCCAGGGGACTAGCGGGCTTCCCGGGGAGCTGTTTTTT.

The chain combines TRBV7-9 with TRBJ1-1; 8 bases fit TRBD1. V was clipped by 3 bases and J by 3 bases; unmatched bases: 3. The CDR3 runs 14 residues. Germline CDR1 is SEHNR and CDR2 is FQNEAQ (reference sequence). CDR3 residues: CASSLQGAYTEAFF. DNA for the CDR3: TGTGCCAGCAGCTTGCAGGGGGCTTACACTGAAGCTTTCTTT.

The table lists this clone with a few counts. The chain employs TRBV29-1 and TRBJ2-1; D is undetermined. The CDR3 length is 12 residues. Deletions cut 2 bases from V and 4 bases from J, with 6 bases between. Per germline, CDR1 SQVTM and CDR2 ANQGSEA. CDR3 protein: CSVESRYNEQFF. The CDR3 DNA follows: TGCAGCGTTGAATCTCGGTACAATGAGCAGTTCTTC.

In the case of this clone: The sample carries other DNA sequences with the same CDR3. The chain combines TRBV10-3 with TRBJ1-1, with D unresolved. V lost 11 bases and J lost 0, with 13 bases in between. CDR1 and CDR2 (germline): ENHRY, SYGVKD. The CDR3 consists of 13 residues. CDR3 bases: TGTGCCTCCTATGCGGGCGTGAACACTGAAGCTTTCTTT. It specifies CASYAGVNTEAFF.

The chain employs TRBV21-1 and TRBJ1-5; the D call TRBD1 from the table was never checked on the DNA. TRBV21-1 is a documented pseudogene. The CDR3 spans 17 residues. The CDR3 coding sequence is TGTGCCAGCAGCTGGCACAGGGTTAAGTACGGCAATCAGCCCCAGCATTTT. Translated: CASSWHRVKYGNQPQHF.

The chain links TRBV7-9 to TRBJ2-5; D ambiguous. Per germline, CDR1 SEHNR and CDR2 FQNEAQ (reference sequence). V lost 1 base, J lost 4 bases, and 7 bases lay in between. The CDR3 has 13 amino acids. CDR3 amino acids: CASSLVGGETQYF. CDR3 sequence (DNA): TGTGCCAGCAGCTTAGTCGGCGGAGAGACCCAGTACTTC.

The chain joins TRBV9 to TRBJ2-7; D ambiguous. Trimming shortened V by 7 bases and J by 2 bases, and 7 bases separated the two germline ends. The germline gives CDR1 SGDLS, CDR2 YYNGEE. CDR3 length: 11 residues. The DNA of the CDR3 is TGTGCCAGCGGCAGCGCCTACGAGCAGTACTTC. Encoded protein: CASGSAYEQYF.

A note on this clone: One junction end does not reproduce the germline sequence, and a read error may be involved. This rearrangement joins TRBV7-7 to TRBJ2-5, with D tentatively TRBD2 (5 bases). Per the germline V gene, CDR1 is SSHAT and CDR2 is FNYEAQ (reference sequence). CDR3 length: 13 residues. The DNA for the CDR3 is TGTGCTAGCAGCGGCCGGGTGAAAGAGACCCAGTACTTC. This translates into CASSGRVKETQYF. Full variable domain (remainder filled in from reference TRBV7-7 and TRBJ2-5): GAGVSQSPRYKVTKRGQDVTLRCDPISSHATLYWYQQALGQGPEFLTYFNYEAQPDKSGLPSDRFSAERPEGSISTLTIQRTEQRDSAMYRCASSGRVKETQYFGPGTRLLVL.

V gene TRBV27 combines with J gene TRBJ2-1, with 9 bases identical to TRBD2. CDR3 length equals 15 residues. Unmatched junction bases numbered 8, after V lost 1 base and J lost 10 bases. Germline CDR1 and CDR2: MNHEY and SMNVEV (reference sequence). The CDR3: CASSLLAGGIGEQFF. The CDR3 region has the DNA TGTGCCAGCAGTTTATTGGCGGGAGGGATTGGGGAGCAGTTCTTC.

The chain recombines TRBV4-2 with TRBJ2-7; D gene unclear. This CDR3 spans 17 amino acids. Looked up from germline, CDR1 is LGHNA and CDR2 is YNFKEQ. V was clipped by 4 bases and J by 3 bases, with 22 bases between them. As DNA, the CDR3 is TGTGCCAGCAGCCTCTTACCCGACCCCGCGTCGGGCTACGAGCAGTACTTC. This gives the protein CASSLLPDPASGYEQYF.

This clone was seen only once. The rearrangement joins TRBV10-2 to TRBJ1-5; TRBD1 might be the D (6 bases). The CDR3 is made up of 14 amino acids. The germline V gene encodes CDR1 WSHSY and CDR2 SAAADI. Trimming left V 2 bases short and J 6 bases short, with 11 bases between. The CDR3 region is CASSEGGAFQPQHF. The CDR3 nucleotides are TGCGCCAGCAGTGAGGGGGGGGCATTTCAGCCCCAGCATTTT.

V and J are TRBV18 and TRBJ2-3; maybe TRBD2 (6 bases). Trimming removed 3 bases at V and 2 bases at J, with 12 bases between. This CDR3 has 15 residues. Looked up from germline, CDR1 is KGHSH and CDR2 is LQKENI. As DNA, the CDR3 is TGTGCCAGCTCACCTCCGGGACTGTCCACAGATACGCAGTATTTT. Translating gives CASSPPGLSTDTQYF. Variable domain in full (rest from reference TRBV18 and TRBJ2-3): NAGVMQNPRHLVRRRGQEARLRCSPMKGHSHVYWYRQLPEEGLKFMVYLQKENIIDESGMPKERFSAEFPKEGPSILRIQQVVRGDSAAYFCASSPPGLSTDTQYFGPGTRLTVL.

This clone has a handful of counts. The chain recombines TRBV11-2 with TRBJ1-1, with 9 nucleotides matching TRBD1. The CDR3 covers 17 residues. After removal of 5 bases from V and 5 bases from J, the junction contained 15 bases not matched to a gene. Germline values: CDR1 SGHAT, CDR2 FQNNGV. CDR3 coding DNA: TGTGCCAGCAGCAAACTATTACCGGGACAGGGAGGTACTGAAGCTTTCTTT. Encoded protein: CASSKLLPGQGGTEAFF.

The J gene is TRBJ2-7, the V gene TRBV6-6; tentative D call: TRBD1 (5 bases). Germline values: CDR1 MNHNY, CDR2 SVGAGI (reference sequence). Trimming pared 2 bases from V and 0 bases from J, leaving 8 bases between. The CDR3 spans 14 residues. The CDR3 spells CASSYATASYEQYF. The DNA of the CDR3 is TGTGCCAGCAGTTACGCGACAGCCTCCTACGAGCAGTACTTC.

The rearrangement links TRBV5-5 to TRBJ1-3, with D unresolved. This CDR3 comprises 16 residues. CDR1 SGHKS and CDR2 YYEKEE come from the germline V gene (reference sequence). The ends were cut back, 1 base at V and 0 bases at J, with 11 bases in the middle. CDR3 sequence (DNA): TGTGCCAGCAGCTTGCGCCAGGAACACTCTGGAAACACCATATATTTT. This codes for CASSLRQEHSGNTIYF. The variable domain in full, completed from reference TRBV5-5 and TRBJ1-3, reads DAGVTQSPTHLIKTRGQQVTLRCSPISGHKSVSWYQQVLGQGPQFIFQYYEKEERGRGNFPDRFSARQFPNYSSELNVNALLLGDSALYLCASSLRQEHSGNTIYFGEGSWLTVV.

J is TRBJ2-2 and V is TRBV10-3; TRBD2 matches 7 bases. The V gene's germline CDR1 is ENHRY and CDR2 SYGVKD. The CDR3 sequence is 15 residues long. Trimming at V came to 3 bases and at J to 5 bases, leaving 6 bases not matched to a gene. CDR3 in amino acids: CAISDVGGQTGELFF. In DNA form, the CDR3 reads TGTGCCATCAGTGACGTGGGAGGGCAAACCGGGGAGCTGTTTTTT.

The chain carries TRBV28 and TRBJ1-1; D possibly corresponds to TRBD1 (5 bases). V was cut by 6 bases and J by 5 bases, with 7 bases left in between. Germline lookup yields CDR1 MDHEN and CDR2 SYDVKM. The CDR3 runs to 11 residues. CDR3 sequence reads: CASRQGTEAFF. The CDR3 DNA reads TGTGCCAGCAGGCAGGGTACTGAAGCTTTCTTT. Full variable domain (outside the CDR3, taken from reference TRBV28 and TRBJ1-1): DVKVTQSSRYLVKRTGEKVFLECVQDMDHENMFWYRQDPGLGLRLIYFSYDVKMKEKGDIPEGYSVSREKKERFSLILESASTNQTSMYLCASRQGTEAFFGQGTRLTVV.

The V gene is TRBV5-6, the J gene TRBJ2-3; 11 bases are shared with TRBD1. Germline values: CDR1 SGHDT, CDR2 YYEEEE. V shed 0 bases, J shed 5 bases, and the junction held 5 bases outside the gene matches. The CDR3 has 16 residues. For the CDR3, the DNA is TGTGCCAGCAGCTTGGTCGGACAGGGGGCCCAAGATACGCAGTATTTT. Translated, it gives CASSLVGQGAQDTQYF.

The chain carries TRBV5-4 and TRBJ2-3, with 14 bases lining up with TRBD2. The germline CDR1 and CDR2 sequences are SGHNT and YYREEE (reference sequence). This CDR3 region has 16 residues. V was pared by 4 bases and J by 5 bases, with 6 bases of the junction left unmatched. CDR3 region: CASSPPGLAGEDTQYF. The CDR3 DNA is TGTGCCAGCAGCCCACCGGGACTAGCGGGAGAAGATACGCAGTATTTT. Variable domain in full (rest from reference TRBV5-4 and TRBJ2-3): ETGVTQSPTHLIKTRGQQVTLRCSSQSGHNTVSWYQQALGQGPQFIFQYYREEENGRGNFPPRFSGLQFPNYSSELNVNALELDDSALYLCASSPPGLAGEDTQYFGPGTRLTVL.